This T cell receptor (beta chain) was captured by sequencing in a study of blood T cell repertoires in COVID-19. Study background: The analysed material was cDNA or gDNA that came from T cells, B-cell-depleted T cells, or PBMCs.

Original processing methods: Quantification of nucleated cells was approximated via reference gene primer amplification. The repertoire was sequenced with immunoSEQ multiplex PCR; TCRdb's copy has only in-frame clones and lacks some. From that table come the V and J calls and clone size; the DNA was used to work out D and trimming. The sample holds about 260,000 clones, 88% seen once. Clinical history as reported by participants underpinned cohort assignment. The sequence came from a woman between 40 and 55 years old with acute COVID-19. Specimen: PBMCs or T cells enriched from blood (not recorded which).

In DNA form, the CDR3 reads TGTGCCAGCAGCTGGAGGTTGACAGGGGGGGATTCACCCCTCCACTTT. This encodes CASSWRLTGGDSPLHF. The rearrangement links TRBV5-6 to TRBJ1-6, with 9 bases matching TRBD1. Looked up from germline, CDR1 is SGHDT and CDR2 is YYEEEE. This CDR3 has 16 amino acids. The V gene end was trimmed by 3 bases and the J gene end by 8 bases; junction bases not matched to a gene: 9.